This T cell receptor (beta chain) was found in a study of blood T cell repertoires in COVID-19. Study-wide context: Sites across the United States, Italy and Spain contributed samples from acute and convalescent COVID-19.

The CDR3 loop spans 15 amino acids. The germline CDR1 and CDR2 sequences are PRHDT and FYEKMQ (reference sequence). Trimming pared 4 bases from V and 1 base from J, leaving 11 bases between. The assay was immunoSEQ multiplex PCR, and TCRdb's table has in-frame clones only and misses some. The sample lists fewer than 350,000 clones, about nine tenths seen once, with approximately 5% in the top ten. Recovered Cohort 3 donors showed two negative PCRs, clearance, or symptom resolution. The source of this sequence is a man in his sixties who had recovered from COVID-19. Sequences were obtained from PBMCs or T cells enriched from blood (not recorded which). The chain combines TRBV13 with TRBJ1-3; D call uncertain. The CDR3 region is CASSSWGVSGNTIYF. Here the CDR3 DNA reads TGTGCCAGCAGCTCTTGGGGAGTTTCTGGAAACACCATATATTTT.